Listed here is a single T cell receptor (beta chain). The sample originates from a study of T cell changes during pregnancy in multiple sclerosis. Produced via immunoSEQ multiplex PCR; TCRdb's table is partial and in-frame only. The top ten clones hold approximately 1.4% of a sample with 70,000 or so clones, about nine tenths of them seen once. J was trimmed by 2 bases and V by 3 bases; bases with no gene match: 11. This CDR3 is 17 amino acids long. Germline CDR1 is LNHNV and CDR2 is YYDKDF (reference sequence). This chain uses TRBV15 with TRBJ2-7, with TRBD1 matching over 9 bases. The TCR was taken from a female donor with multiple sclerosis, enrolled in a pregnancy study. Sample: peripheral blood, taken in the third trimester of pregnancy. The CDR3 nucleotides read TGTGCCACCAGCAGTTCTTTTCCGGGACAGGGAACCTACGAGCAGTACTTC. Its translation: CATSSSFPGQGTYEQYF.